The T cell receptor beta chain under discussion was sequenced for a study of blood T cell repertoires in COVID-19 (TCRdb year 2020). For the wider study: Collaborator samples came from the United States, Italy and Spain and covered acute and convalescent phases of COVID-19. Where HLA class I and class II types were available, the types were taken from metadata supplied by the sample provider, not from assay-based typing. Deeply sampled blood TCRbeta repertoires from subjects exposed to, actively infected with, or recovered from COVID-19 were included in the dataset. The samples were drawn from two sources: the first 160 participants of the ongoing ImmuneRACE study, and 1,254 subjects contributed by 6 global collaborators. The material from the prospective study consisted of cDNA or gDNA derived from T cells, B-cell-depleted T cells, or PBMCs. A de-identified subject ID, COVID-19 status, age in years and sex were almost always included in the sample metadata. The repertoires were released in a freely available public database intended as a resource for research on the immune response to SARS-CoV-2. Paper-wide results and their limitations: How much clinical and demographic metadata was included differed by source and by participant, and the metadata was provided uncurated.

The CDR3 numbers 16 residues from cysteine through phenylalanine. This entry keeps only the CDR3 DNA: 48 bases, framed from base 1. V is trimmed back by 5 bases and J by 0 bases, and the junction contains 6 bases that no gene match accounts for. The germline V gene encodes CDR1 SGHTA and CDR2 FQGNSA. Of note for this clone: Its recognized antigen is unknown. No quality values exist for individual bases; no much larger clone is one base distant.

The immunoSEQ Assay, a bias-controlled multiplex PCR, was used to amplify TCRbeta CDR3 regions from genomic DNA. In the authors' own workflow: Nucleated cell counts per sample were estimated from amplification of reference gene primers within the assay. Sequence reads were collapsed and filtered to measure the absolute abundance of every unique TCRbeta CDR3 rearrangement. Productive Simpson clonality was computed per sample as the square root of Simpson's diversity index over productive rearrangements. The table comes from immuneACCESS by way of TCRdb, which keeps in-frame sequences with V and J called. Part of the clones is missing from these tables; in studies checked, under half for an unresolved V gene and the rest for unknown reasons. V, J and clone size were drawn from that table, and D and trimming were deduced from the DNA. The sample yields some 120,000 clones; over 80% were counted once. About 2.2% of the sample is held by the ten biggest clonotypes.

Whole blood was collected in K2EDTA tubes by collaborating institutions according to the institutions' own protocols. Collaborator samples were shipped for TCRbeta analysis as frozen whole blood, isolated PBMCs, or DNA extracted from either sample type. This receptor was taken from a man aged 30 to 39 with acute or convalescent COVID-19. The V and J genes are TRBV7-2 and TRBJ1-5, with 8 bases matching TRBD1. The sample consisted of peripheral blood. The sequenced DNA is TGTGCCAGCAGCGCCAACGGACAGGGTAGCAATCAGCCCCAGCATTTT. This gives the protein CASSANGQGSNQPQHF.